This record covers a single T cell receptor (beta chain). This record comes from a study of control samples from healthy donors and cancer patients. The germline V gene has CDR1 KGHSH and CDR2 LQKENI. Trimming stripped 6 bases from V and 5 bases from J, with 14 bases between. The CDR3 extends over 13 amino acids. The assay was immunoSEQ multiplex PCR, and TCRdb's table has in-frame clones only and misses some. Of about 120,000 clones listed, around 90% are singletons. The sequencing sample was made of blood. The chain links TRBV18 to TRBJ2-7; perhaps TRBD2 as D (6 bases). The TCR sequence derives from a woman in her sixties or seventies in good health. DNA for the CDR3: TGTGCCAGCTCTCCAATCCGGGGGAACGAGCAGTACTTC. Protein product: CASSPIRGNEQYF.